Below, 3 T cell receptor beta chains from the same sample are listed, as sequenced in a study of T cells in Graves' hyperthyroidism and ophthalmopathy. TCR beta CDR3 regions were amplified from RNA transcripts. With the HTBI primer set, the TCR CDR3 went through a first round of RT-PCR. TCRdb reprocessed the multiplex PCR reads via MiXCR and lists one record per CDR3 protein. The table lists some 300,000 distinct CDR3 sequences, around 13% of them singletons, with approximately 7.9% in the top ten. The sample was blood. These receptors were obtained from a woman aged 40 to 50 with Graves' hyperthyroidism.

This clonotype came up many times. This chain joins TRBV6-1 and TRBJ1-1, with TRBD1 identical over 8 bases. Germline values: CDR1 MNHNS, CDR2 SASEGT. This CDR3 is built from 14 residues. With V trimmed by 4 bases and J by 2 bases, 3 bases remained unmatched. Here the CDR3 reads CASSGDRGNTEAFF. CDR3 bases: TGTGCCAGCAGTGGAGACAGGGGAAACACTGAAGCTTTCTTT.

This clonotype was observed many times. The chain joins TRBV2 to TRBJ1-4; maybe TRBD1 (6 bases). This CDR3 has 15 amino acids. With 2 bases removed from V and 8 bases from J, the gap between germline ends came to 15 bases. Per germline, CDR1 SNHLY and CDR2 FYNNEI. The CDR3 DNA reads TGTGCCAGCAGTGAATTGGCAGGGGTCGGCGAAAAACTGTTTTTT. Translation gives CASSELAGVGEKLFF.

This clonotype was seen many times. This chain uses TRBV6-5 with TRBJ1-6; tentatively, D is TRBD1 (5 bases). CDR1 is MNHEY and CDR2 is SVGAGI in the germline V gene. Trimming removed 2 bases from V and 7 bases from J, with 15 bases in between. This CDR3 has 16 residues. The CDR3: CASSYRGGNTNSPLHF. Written as DNA, the CDR3 is TGTGCCAGCAGTTACAGGGGCGGGAACACCAATTCACCCCTCCACTTT.